The 10 T cell receptor beta chains in this list originate from one sample, sequenced in a study of T cell changes during pregnancy in multiple sclerosis. Sequencing was performed with immunoSEQ multiplex PCR; in TCRdb, only in-frame clones are kept and a portion is missing. Among almost 95,000 clones listed, 92% were seen once. The sample was peripheral blood, taken in the first trimester of pregnancy. The receptors stem from a female donor with multiple sclerosis, enrolled in a pregnancy study.

The rearrangement joins TRBV4-1 to TRBJ2-1, with 14 bases lining up with TRBD2. The CDR3 is made up of 17 amino acids. Trimming removed 4 bases from V and 8 bases from J; junction bases left unmatched: 10. Germline CDR1 reads MGHRA; CDR2 reads YSYEKL. The chain's CDR3 is CASSPGVGLAGEDEQFF. The CDR3 DNA follows: TGCGCCAGCAGCCCAGGTGTGGGACTAGCGGGAGAGGATGAGCAGTTCTTC.

This clone was counted a single time. This sequence joins TRBV2 and TRBJ1-3; weak D call: TRBD1 (5 bases). CDR1 SNHLY and CDR2 FYNNEI come from the germline V gene. The CDR3 runs to 12 residues. Deletions cut 7 bases from V and 4 bases from J, with 8 bases between. The CDR3 sequence is CASTTGGNTIYF. CDR3 in DNA: TGTGCCAGCACCACAGGAGGAAACACCATATATTTT.

This chain uses TRBV30 with TRBJ1-4, with D tentatively TRBD1 (5 bases). Germline V CDR1 and CDR2: GTSNPN, SVGIG (reference sequence). The CDR3 loop spans 16 amino acids. Trimming removed 1 base from V and 8 bases from J, with 20 bases in between. CDR3 amino acids: CAWSEIFGGEGEKLFF. The CDR3 coding sequence is TGTGCCTGGAGTGAAATCTTCGGGGGAGAAGGCGAAAAACTGTTTTTT.

This chain uses TRBV6-1 with TRBJ2-1; D is possibly TRBD2 (5 bases). Germline V lookup: CDR1 MNHNS, CDR2 SASEGT. V was clipped by 2 bases and J by 1 base, with 9 bases between them. The CDR3 covers 15 residues. Here the CDR3 reads CASSENGRSYNEQFF. Here the CDR3 DNA reads TGTGCCAGCAGTGAAAATGGGAGATCCTACAATGAGCAGTTCTTC.

V usage is TRBV29-1 and J usage is TRBJ2-1; 14 nucleotides match TRBD2. The trim removed 1 base at V and 8 bases at J, leaving 10 bases unmatched. The V gene's germline CDR1 is SQVTM and CDR2 ANQGSEA. This CDR3 contains 17 residues. The CDR3 region has the DNA TGCAGCGTTGAAGGGTCCGGGACTAGCGGGAGAATCCATGAGCAGTTCTTC. Protein: CSVEGSGTSGRIHEQFF.

V and J are TRBV30 and TRBJ2-6; perhaps TRBD2 as D (5 bases). V lost 8 bases and J lost 0, with 8 bases in between. Germline assignment: CDR1 GTSNPN and CDR2 SVGIG (reference sequence). This CDR3 has 13 residues. The chain's CDR3 is CAGESSGANVLTF. The DNA of the CDR3 is TGTGCCGGGGAGTCCTCTGGGGCCAACGTCCTGACTTTC.

In its sample, this clone was seen once. The CDR3 coding sequence is TGTGCCAGCAGACTAAGGGCGGGAGGGTACAATGAGCAGTTCTTC. The encoded protein is CASRLRAGGYNEQFF. The J gene is TRBJ2-1, the V gene TRBV5-4; 9 bases match TRBD2. The CDR3 consists of 15 residues. Trimming took 5 bases from V and 4 from J; bases not matched to a gene: 7. Germline V gene data show CDR1 as SGHNT and CDR2 as YYREEE (reference sequence).

This sequence joins TRBV19 and TRBJ1-1; possibly TRBD1 for D (5 bases). Trimming left V 7 bases short and J 6 bases short, with 15 bases between. The CDR3 has 13 residues. Germline V lookup: CDR1 LNHDA, CDR2 SQIVND (reference sequence). CDR3 nucleotides: TGTGCCAGTACCGTCCGGGGGTCGGCTGAAGCTTTCTTT. Its translation: CASTVRGSAEAFF.

The chain combines TRBV19 with TRBJ1-2; 7 bases match TRBD1. The CDR3 loop spans 14 amino acids. CDR1 is LNHDA, CDR2 SQIVND, per germline (reference sequence). V was clipped by 0 bases and J by 8 bases; unmatched bases: 6. In DNA, the CDR3 is TGTGCCAGTAGTATAGAAGAGGGGGCGGGCGGCTACACCTTC. Protein sequence: CASSIEEGAGGYTF.

The chain uses TRBV18 and TRBJ2-1; 11 nucleotides line up with TRBD2. There are 17 residues in the CDR3. CDR1 and CDR2 (germline): KGHSH, LQKENI. V was pared by 5 bases and J by 8 bases, with 14 bases of the junction left unmatched. CDR3 protein: CASSRVAGGFPNDEQFF. CDR3 DNA: TGTGCCAGCTCAAGGGTAGCGGGAGGGTTTCCTAACGATGAGCAGTTCTTC.